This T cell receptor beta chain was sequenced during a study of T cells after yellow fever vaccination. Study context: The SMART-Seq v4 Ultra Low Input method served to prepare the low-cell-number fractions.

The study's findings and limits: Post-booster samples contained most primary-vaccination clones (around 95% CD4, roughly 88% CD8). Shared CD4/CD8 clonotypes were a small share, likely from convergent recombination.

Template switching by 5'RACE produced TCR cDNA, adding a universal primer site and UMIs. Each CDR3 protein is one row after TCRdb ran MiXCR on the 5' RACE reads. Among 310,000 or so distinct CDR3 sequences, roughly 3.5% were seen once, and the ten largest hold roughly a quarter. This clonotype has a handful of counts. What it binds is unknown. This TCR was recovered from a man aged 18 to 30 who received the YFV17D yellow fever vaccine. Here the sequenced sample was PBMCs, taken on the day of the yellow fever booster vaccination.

This CDR3 reads CASSQGRQPQHF. CDR3 DNA: TGTGCCAGCAGCCAAGGTCGCCAGCCCCAGCATTTT. The chain carries TRBV3-1 and TRBJ1-5; D remains unclear. The CDR3 totals 12 residues. V dropped 1 base and J dropped 7 bases, with 5 bases sitting between them. From germline, CDR1 is LGHDT and CDR2 YNNKEL (reference sequence).